This T cell receptor beta chain was retrieved from a study of OX40 agonist ivuxolimab in advanced cancers. A remark on this clone: At one end the junction does not follow the germline gene, possibly because of a read error.

The germline CDR1 and CDR2 sequences are MDHEN and SYDVKM. The CDR3 spans 16 residues. Method: immunoSEQ multiplex PCR; TCRdb's copy keeps in-frame clones and lacks some. This table has 50,000 or so clones, approximately 88% appearing once. The sequences come from CD4+ or CD8+ T cells sorted from blood, collected in a trial of the OX40 agonist ivuxolimab. The chain couples TRBV28 to TRBJ2-7; 9 bases are a match to TRBD2. The source of this sequence is an adult with an advanced solid tumor such as melanoma, head and neck, liver or kidney cancer. Here the CDR3 DNA reads TGTGCCAGCAGCCCAGCCGGACTAGCGAGGTCCTCCGAGCAGTACTTC. This gives the protein CASSPAGLARSSEQYF. Supplemented by reference TRBV28 and TRBJ2-7, the full variable domain reads DVKVTQSSRYLVKRTGEKVFLECVQDMDHENMFWYRQDPGLGLRLIYFSYDVKMKEKGDIPEGYSVSREKKERFSLILESASTNQTSMYLCASSPAGLARSSEQYFGPGTRLTVT.